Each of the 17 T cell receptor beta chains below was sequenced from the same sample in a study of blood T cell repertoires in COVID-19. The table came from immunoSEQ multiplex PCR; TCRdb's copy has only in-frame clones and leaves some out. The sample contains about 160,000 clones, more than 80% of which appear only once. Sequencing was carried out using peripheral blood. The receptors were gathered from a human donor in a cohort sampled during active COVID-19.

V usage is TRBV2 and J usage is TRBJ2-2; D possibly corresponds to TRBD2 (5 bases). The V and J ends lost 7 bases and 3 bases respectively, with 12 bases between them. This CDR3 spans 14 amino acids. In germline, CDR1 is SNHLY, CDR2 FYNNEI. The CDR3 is CASKGNGDTGELFF. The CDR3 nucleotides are TGTGCCAGCAAGGGAAACGGGGACACCGGGGAGCTGTTTTTT.

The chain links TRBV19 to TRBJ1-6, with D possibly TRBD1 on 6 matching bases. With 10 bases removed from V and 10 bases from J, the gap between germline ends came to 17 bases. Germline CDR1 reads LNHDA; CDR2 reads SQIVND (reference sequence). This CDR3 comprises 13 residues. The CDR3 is CATGPGEGSPLHF. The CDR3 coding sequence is TGTGCCACCGGACCAGGGGAAGGGTCACCCCTCCACTTT.

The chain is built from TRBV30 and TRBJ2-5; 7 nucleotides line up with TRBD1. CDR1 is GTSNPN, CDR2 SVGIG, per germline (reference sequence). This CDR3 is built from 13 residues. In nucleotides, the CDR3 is TGTGCTTACAACACAGGGGCGGCGGGGACCCAGTACTTC. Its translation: CAYNTGAAGTQYF. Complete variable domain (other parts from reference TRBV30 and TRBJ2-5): SQTIHQWPATLVQPVGSPLSLECTVEGTSNPNLYWYRQAAGRGLQLLFYSVGIGQISSEVPQNLSASRPQDRQFILSSKKLLLSDSGFYLCAYNTGAAGTQYFGPGTRLLVL.

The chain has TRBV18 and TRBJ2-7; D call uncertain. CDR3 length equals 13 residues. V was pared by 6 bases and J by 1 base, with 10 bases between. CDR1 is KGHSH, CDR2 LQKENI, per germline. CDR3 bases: TGTGCCAGCTCTGAACAGTTATCCTACGAGCAGTACTTC. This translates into CASSEQLSYEQYF. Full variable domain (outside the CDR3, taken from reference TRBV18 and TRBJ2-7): NAGVMQNPRHLVRRRGQEARLRCSPMKGHSHVYWYRQLPEEGLKFMVYLQKENIIDESGMPKERFSAEFPKEGPSILRIQQVVRGDSAAYFCASSEQLSYEQYFGPGTRLTVT.

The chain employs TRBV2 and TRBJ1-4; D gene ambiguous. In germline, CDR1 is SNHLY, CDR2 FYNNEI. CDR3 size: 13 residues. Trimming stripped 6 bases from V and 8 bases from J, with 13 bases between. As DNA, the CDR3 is TGTGCCAGCAGCATTACGGGAGGAGAAAAACTGTTTTTT. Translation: CASSITGGEKLFF.

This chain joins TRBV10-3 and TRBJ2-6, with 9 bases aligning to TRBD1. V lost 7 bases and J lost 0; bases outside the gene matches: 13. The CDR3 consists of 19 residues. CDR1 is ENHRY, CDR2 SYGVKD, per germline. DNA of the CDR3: TGTGCCATCATGAGGACAGGGGCCTACTCTACCTCTGGGGCCAACGTCCTGACTTTC. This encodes CAIMRTGAYSTSGANVLTF.

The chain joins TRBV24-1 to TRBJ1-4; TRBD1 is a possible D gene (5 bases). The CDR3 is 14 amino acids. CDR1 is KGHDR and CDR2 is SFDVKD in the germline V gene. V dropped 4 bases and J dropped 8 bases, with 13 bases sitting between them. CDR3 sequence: CATSDPTGSEKLFF. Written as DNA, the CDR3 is TGTGCCACCAGTGACCCCACAGGATCCGAAAAACTGTTTTTT.

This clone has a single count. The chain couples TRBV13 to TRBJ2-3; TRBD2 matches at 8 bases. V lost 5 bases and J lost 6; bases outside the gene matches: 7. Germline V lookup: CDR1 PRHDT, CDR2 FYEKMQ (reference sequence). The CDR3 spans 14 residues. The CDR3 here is CASSGLASSDTQYF. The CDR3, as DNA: TGTGCCAGCAGCGGACTAGCAAGTTCCGATACGCAGTATTTT.

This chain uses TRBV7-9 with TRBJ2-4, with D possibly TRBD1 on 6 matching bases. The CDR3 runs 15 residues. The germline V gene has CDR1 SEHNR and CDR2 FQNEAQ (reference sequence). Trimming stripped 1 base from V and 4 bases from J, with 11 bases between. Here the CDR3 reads CASSLVRGRKNIQYF. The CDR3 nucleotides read TGTGCCAGCAGCTTAGTAAGGGGGAGAAAAAACATTCAGTACTTC.

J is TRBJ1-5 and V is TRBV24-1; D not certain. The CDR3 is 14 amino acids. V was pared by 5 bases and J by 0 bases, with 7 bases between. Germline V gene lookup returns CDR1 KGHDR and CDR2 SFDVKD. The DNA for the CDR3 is TGTGCCACCAGTGCCCTTTCTAGCAATCAGCCCCAGCATTTT. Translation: CATSALSSNQPQHF.

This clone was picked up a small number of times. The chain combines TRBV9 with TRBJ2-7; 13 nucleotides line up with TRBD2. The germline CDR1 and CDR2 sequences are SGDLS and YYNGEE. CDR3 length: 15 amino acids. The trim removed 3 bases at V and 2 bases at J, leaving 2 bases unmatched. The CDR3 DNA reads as TGTGCCAGCAGCGCGACTAGCGGGGGGACCTACGAGCAGTACTTC. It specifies CASSATSGGTYEQYF.

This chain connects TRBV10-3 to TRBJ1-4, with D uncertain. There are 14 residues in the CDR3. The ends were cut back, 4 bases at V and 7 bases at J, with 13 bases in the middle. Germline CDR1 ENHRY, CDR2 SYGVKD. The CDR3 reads CAISAGRASEKLFF. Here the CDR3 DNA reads TGTGCCATCAGTGCGGGGAGAGCGAGTGAAAAACTGTTTTTT.

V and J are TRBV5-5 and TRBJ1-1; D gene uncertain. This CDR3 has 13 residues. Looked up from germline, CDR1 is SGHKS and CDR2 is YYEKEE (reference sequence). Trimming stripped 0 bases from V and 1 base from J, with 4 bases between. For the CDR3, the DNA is TGTGCCAGCAGCTTGGACAGGAACACTGAAGCTTTCTTT. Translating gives CASSLDRNTEAFF.

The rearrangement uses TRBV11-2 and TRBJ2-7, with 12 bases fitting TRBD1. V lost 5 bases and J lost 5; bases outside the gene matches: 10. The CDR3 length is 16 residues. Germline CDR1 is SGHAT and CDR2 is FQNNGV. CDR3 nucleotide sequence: TGTGCCAGCAGCCCCCGCGGGGGACAGGGGGCCCACGAGCAGTACTTC. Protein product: CASSPRGGQGAHEQYF.

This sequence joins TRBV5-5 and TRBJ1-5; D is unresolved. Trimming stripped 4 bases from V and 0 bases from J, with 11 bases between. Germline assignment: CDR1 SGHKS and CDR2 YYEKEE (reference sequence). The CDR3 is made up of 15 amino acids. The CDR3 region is CASSPDTASNQPQHF. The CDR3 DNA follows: TGTGCCAGCAGCCCAGACACAGCTAGCAATCAGCCCCAGCATTTT.

CDR3 DNA sequence: TGTGCCATCAAGGGGGAGGGGAACACTGAAGCTTTCTTT. Its translation: CAIKGEGNTEAFF. The chain couples TRBV10-3 to TRBJ1-1; possibly TRBD1 for D (6 bases). The germline gives CDR1 ENHRY, CDR2 SYGVKD. The V end lost 7 bases, the J end lost 1 base, and 10 bases lay between the germline ends. This CDR3 is built from 13 residues.

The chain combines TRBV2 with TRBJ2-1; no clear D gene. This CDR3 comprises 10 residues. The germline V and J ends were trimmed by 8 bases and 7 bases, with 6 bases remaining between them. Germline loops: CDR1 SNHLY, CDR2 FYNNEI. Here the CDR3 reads CASRENEQFF. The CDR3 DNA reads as TGTGCCAGCCGAGAGAATGAGCAGTTCTTC.